This TCR beta chain emerged from a study of T-cell reconstitution after alpha-beta-depleted transplantation in children. The TCRbeta library was prepared with unique molecular identifiers. TCRdb re-called the PCR reads with MiXCR, one entry per CDR3 protein. The sample includes approximately 170,000 distinct CDR3 sequences, around 10% of them seen just once. This CDR3 contains 14 residues. V gave up 8 bases and J gave up 3 bases, with 17 bases separating them. The specimen was PBMCs, collected before TCRalphabeta/CD19-depleted stem cell transplant. The sequence came from a boy between 2 and 10 years old with acute myeloid leukemia, due to receive a stem cell transplant. J is TRBJ1-1 and V is TRBV5-3, with D tentatively TRBD1 (5 bases). TRBV5-3 is given ORF status, its function remaining uncertain. DNA for the CDR3: TGTGCCAGGGCCCCAGGGTTTTTGGACACTGAAGCTTTCTTT. Its translation is CARAPGFLDTEAFF.